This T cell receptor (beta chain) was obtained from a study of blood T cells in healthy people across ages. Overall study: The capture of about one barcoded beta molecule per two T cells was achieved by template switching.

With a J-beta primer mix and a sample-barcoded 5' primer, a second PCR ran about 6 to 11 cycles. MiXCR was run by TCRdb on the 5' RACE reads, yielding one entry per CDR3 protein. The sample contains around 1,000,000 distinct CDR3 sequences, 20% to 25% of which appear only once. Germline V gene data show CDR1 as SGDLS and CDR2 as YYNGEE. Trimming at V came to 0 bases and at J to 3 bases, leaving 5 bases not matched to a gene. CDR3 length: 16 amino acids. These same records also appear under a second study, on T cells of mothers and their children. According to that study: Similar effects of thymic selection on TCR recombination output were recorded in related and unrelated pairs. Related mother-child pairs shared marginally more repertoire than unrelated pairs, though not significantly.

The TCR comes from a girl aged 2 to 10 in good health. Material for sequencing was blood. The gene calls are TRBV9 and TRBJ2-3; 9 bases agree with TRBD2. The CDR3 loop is CASSVDIAGATDTQYF. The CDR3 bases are TGTGCCAGCAGCGTAGACATAGCGGGGGCAACAGATACGCAGTATTTT.